This TCR beta chain appears in the sequencing data of a study of cytomegalovirus exposure and HLA in healthy donors (dated by TCRdb to about 2017). Regarding the research as a whole: An earlier analysis of several hundred of the donors reported around 280 Gb of sequence data and around 120 million unique TCR beta sequences obtained from about 170 million T cells. Roughly 300 gigabases of sequencing data and 70 million to 100 million unique TCR sequences were included in an early release covering 550 to 650 HLA-typed donors. Among the roughly 410 genotyped donors, approximately 76% belonged to the genetic ancestry cluster associated with self-reported Caucasian donors. The study aimed to test whether cataloging public T cell receptors could reveal signatures of past pathogen exposure. The T cell repertoires of about 700 subjects were profiled by immunosequencing and related to cytomegalovirus serostatus. Along with the approximately 600-subject first cohort, a separate validation cohort of over a hundred different subjects was used. To predict cytomegalovirus infection status, the study combined high-throughput TCR immunosequencing, statistical association of individual TCRs with disease status, and machine learning. A later analysis re-analyzed previously published TCR beta repertoires from 500 to 700 donors and added high-resolution HLA genotyping to study TCR occurrence patterns. In the later analysis, no new phenotypic data were used to find candidate immune exposures; instead, reliance was placed on TCR beta sequences and their occurrence across donors. An earlier analysis of nearly 600 of the donors applied high-throughput TCR beta sequencing to assess whether each TCR beta V gene segment acted as functional or pseudogenic. Donor age, sex, ethnicity and CMV serostatus were compiled alongside the repertoire data. A later genetic analysis took genome-wide SNP genotypes for about three fifths of the roughly 700 donors and used that subset as a discovery cohort. All discovery cohort repertoires had been generated on a single sequencing platform. HLA typing covered class I and class II loci at four-digit resolution. The number of typed donors differed by locus: about 620-640 for A, B, C, DRB1 and DQB1; 522 for DQA1; 600 to 610 for DPA1; and around 490 for DPB1. Roughly 5 DR-DQ haplotypes were handled as single units for association and clustering, since linkage in the cohort was strong. Among a few hundred genotyped donors of the cohort, an average of about 240,000 unique TCR beta nucleotide sequences were sequenced per donor, around 18% of them non-productive.

Trimming takes 6 bases from V and 2 bases from J, and the germline ends sit 8 bases apart. From the cysteine up to the phenylalanine, the CDR3 has a length of 13 residues. Only CDR3 DNA remains: 39 bases, in frame from the first base. Sequences MNHEY (CDR1) and SMNVEV (CDR2) are obtained from the germline V gene (reference sequence). The method behind the library was the immunoSEQ multiplex PCR assay. For the multiplex PCR, a mixture combining 60 forward primers for TCR Vbeta segments and 13 reverse primers for TCR Jbeta segments was used. The CDR3 region of rearranged TCR beta genes was amplified from genomic DNA by a multiplex PCR assay. Amplified TCR beta libraries were sequenced as 87-base-pair reads on the Illumina HiSeq System. The authors' analysis ran thus. A later analysis tallied tens of millions of unique TCR beta chains across the 640 or so repertoires, and approximately 12 million of those chains were shared by two or more donors. A nearest-neighbor algorithm error-corrected the raw reads and collapsed the reads into unique sequences, merging closely related sequences to remove PCR and sequencing errors. To assign V, D and J gene segments, CDR3 sequences were aligned to IMGT reference sequences. For a sequence to be retained, a match of at least six nucleotides was required to both a V gene segment and a J gene segment. Rearrangements were called productive when the CDR3 lacked stop codons and stayed in frame with V and J; all others were non-productive. CDR3 was defined according to IMGT convention as the region running from the second conserved V-encoded cysteine to the conserved J-encoded phenylalanine. The earlier analysis of about 560 of the donors excluded any sequence lacking an unambiguous match to a single V gene segment. An earlier analysis of some 500 of the donors classified V segments as functional when productive rearrangements were above 56.7% and as segregating when the standard deviation between donors was above 5%. A statistical classification framework was built for diagnosing cytomegalovirus status from the catalog of TCR beta chain sequences. In a later analysis, V and J genes were assigned by comparing TCR nucleotide sequences against IMGT/GENE-DB human TR gene sequences. Using the TCRdist pipeline, a later analysis assigned CDR3 sequences along with most-parsimonious VDJ recombination scenarios. In a later analysis, each TCR beta chain was defined by its CDR3 amino acid sequence together with its V-gene family, and reads lacking a unique V-gene family were excluded. A later analysis removed 550 to 700 highly shared, low-generation-probability nucleotide sequences to deal with suspected cross-contamination and a sequencing artifact. In a later analysis, a clonal expansion index for each public chain was calculated from normalized within-repertoire ranks of inferred template counts. In a later analysis, generation probabilities were computed using a VDJ recombination model fitted to out-of-frame rearrangements, and the results were checked against IGoR. In a later analysis, TCR-TCR, TCR-HLA and TCR-CMV co-occurrence was scored with hypergeometric tests, and a repertoire-size bias correction was applied to TCR pairs. To estimate false discovery rates, a later analysis permuted the HLA or CMV assignments 20 times. In a later analysis, co-occurring TCRs were grouped using DBSCAN, and TCRdist sequence similarity was added for clustering within HLA-allele-positive subsets. Repertoires with fewer than 30,000 or more than 120,000 public chains were left out of co-occurrence clustering, as were a few repertoires with anomalous nucleotide sharing. In its TCRdb copy, this immuneACCESS table keeps in-frame sequences only and misses some clones. Where compared with another copy, unresolved V genes explain less than half of these, and the others have no known cause. D and trimming were read from the DNA, whereas the V and J calls and clone size are those reported in that table. This sample's records show about 130,000 clones. Roughly 2.5% of the sample goes to the ten largest clones.

The cohort comprised some 700 healthy bone marrow donors. All cohort members were sampled while nominally healthy, although unrecorded immune exposures were likely present. The donor tested CMV seronegative and was one of the 352 seronegative cohort members. A peripheral blood sample was provided by each donor, and peripheral blood mononuclear cells were used for TCR beta sequencing. Genomic DNA extraction from the blood cell samples was performed with the Qiagen DNeasy Blood Extraction Kit. Turning to this clone: There is no known antigen for this receptor.

Findings and caveats that apply to the study as a whole: According to a later analysis, TCR association rates differed among HLA loci, with DRB1 alleles showing the most associated TCRs and HLA-C alleles showing the fewest. In both the original and validation cohorts, the classifier was reported to diagnose cytomegalovirus status with high specificity and sensitivity. In a later analysis, some 17,000 TCR beta sequences were associated with specific HLA alleles at a false discovery rate of 0.05. According to a later analysis, most CMV-associated TCR beta chains appeared to be HLA-restricted, and the HLA associations seemed to be driven largely by CMV exposure. Most TCR sequences were observed very rarely across donors, whereas some public TCRs were present in many individuals. Roughly uniform sequencing depth across donors was assumed in presence/absence analyses, although this assumption may not hold. Correlated functional status among segregating V segments might reflect linkage disequilibrium, but an unknown experimental factor could not be ruled out. Because HLA typing was missing for some donors at each locus, association tests included only the typed subset. In vitro tests confirmed that a few of the cytomegalovirus-associated TCR beta chains recognize cytomegalovirus antigens. Several of the top co-occurrence clusters appeared to be linked to parvovirus B19, influenza, CMV and Epstein-Barr virus, according to a later analysis. The only immune exposure information available for the cohort was CMV serostatus. Some IMGT-functional V segments, including TRBV6-2 and TRBV6-3, could not be distinguished by the 87-base-pair reads and were therefore excluded. In a later analysis, HLA-associated TCR beta chains showed more clonal expansion and lower generation probabilities than non-associated chains that were equally common. Because counts were too low, 15 or so rarely observed V segments, including chromosome 9 orphons, were excluded from the earlier analysis of some 540 of the donors. The sequencing pipeline was judged likely to have produced a cluster of highly shared sequence variants as a technical artifact. A further reported finding was that TCR beta sequences accurately predicted the HLA-A and HLA-B alleles for most subjects in the first cohort. The authors suggested that the approach could potentially be extended to other disease states and immunological phenotypes. In an earlier analysis of several hundred of the donors, most TCR beta V segments were observed in productive rearrangements about 87% or about 30% of the time, broadly matching IMGT annotations. In the study, some 180 TCR beta chains were listed as associated with cytomegalovirus. The cohort was sequenced for TCR beta chains only, and without alpha or paired-chain data the features that could be detected were limited. Compared with the roughly 600-donor mean, donors in an Asian-associated ancestry cluster had fewer N-insertions in productive TCRs, according to a later genetic analysis. A later genetic analysis associated a missense DCLRE1C variant with V-gene and J-gene trimming of TCR beta chains, and an independent cohort replicated the association. When HLA alleles, especially DR and DQ, strongly co-occurred, attributing TCR associations to individual alleles was difficult.

The chain is encoded by TRBV27 joined to TRBJ1-5; TRBD1 could be the D gene, as 5 bases match. The source is a man in his thirties or forties in good health and CMV-seronegative. The sample comprised PBMCs. CDR3 protein: CASSRERNQPQHF. The nucleotides are TGTGCCAGCAGCAGGGAACGCAATCAGCCCCAGCATTTT.